Listed below are T cell receptor beta chains from one sample, sequenced in a study of early T cells in non-severe SARS-CoV-2 infection. In TCRdb, the 5' RACE reads were re-called with MiXCR into one record per CDR3 protein. This table holds 70,000 to 85,000 distinct CDR3 sequences, 9.5% to 15% found once. The starting material was whole blood, obtained at baseline. Receptors were obtained from an adult who was a healthcare worker with PCR-confirmed SARS-CoV-2 infection or an uninfected control (not recorded which). The donor label of this sample is uncertain. Each CDR3 is given with its conserved first and last residue. Each record gives: clone size, D gene, V gene, J gene, CDR3 DNA, CDR3 protein. D genes are given only for firm matches. A clone size is listed for some rows: how often the clone was seen (once, few, many), or a class if it is expanded.

NA,NA,TRBV30,TRBJ2-2,TGTGCCTGGAGTGTAGGGAACACCGGGGAGCTGTTTTTT,CAWSVGNTGELFF
few,NA,TRBV12-3/TRBV12-4,TRBJ1-4,TGTGCCAGCAGTGATGACAGCCGGGGTGAAAAACTGTTTTTT,CASSDDSRGEKLFF
many,TRBD2,TRBV19,TRBJ2-4,TGTGCCAGTAGTATAGCCGTGGGACTAGCGACCCAAAAAAACATTCAGTACTTC,CASSIAVGLATQKNIQYF
few,NA,TRBV6-2/TRBV6-3,TRBJ2-1,TGTGCCAGCAGTTACGGTGGGGGACGGAGGAATGAGCAGTTCTTC,CASSYGGGRRNEQFF
few,NA,TRBV5-1,TRBJ2-1,TGCGCCAGCAGCTTGAGGGACCCTGAAGATGAGCAGTTCTTC,CASSLRDPEDEQFF
few,NA,TRBV12-3/TRBV12-4,TRBJ1-3,TGTGCCAGCAGGAAGGGAGGCGGAAACACCATATATTTT,CASRKGGGNTIYF
few,NA,TRBV30,TRBJ1-2,TGTGCCTGGAACTTGGGAAGCGAGGGGTATGGCTACACCTTC,CAWNLGSEGYGYTF
NA,NA,TRBV18,TRBJ2-2,TGTGCCAGCTCACCACCGGGCAGGGGCACCGGGGAGCTGTTTTTT,CASSPPGRGTGELFF
few,NA,TRBV7-2,TRBJ1-3,TGTGCCAGCAGCTTAGGGCAAGGGACGCTTGGAAACACCATATATTTT,CASSLGQGTLGNTIYF
few,TRBD1,TRBV18,TRBJ1-6,TGTGCCAGCTCCCCTCCGCCCCATGACAGGGGGCGCGGAGATTCACCCCTCCACTTT,CASSPPPHDRGRGDSPLHF
many,NA,TRBV24-1,TRBJ1-5,TGTGCCACCAGGGTTTTGAGCAATCAGCCCCAGCATTTT,CATRVLSNQPQHF
NA,TRBD1,TRBV4-2,TRBJ1-6,TGTGCCAGCAGCCTTCCAGGGGGCGCCGGGGATTCACCCCTCCACTTT,CASSLPGGAGDSPLHF
NA,NA,TRBV10-1,TRBJ2-3,TGCGCCAGCAGTCCGACGGCTAGCACAGATACGCAGTATTTT,CASSPTASTDTQYF
many,TRBD2,TRBV12-3/TRBV12-4,TRBJ2-7,TGTGCCAGCAGTTACGGGACTAGCGGGACCTACGAGCAGTACTTC,CASSYGTSGTYEQYF
few,NA,TRBV13,TRBJ2-2,TGTGCCAGCAGCTTAAAGGGCGAGACGAACACCGGGGAGCTGTTTTTT,CASSLKGETNTGELFF
few,NA,TRBV11-2,TRBJ2-7,TGTGCCAGCAGCTTAGAAGGCCTGGACTCCTACGAGCAGTACTTC,CASSLEGLDSYEQYF
NA,NA,TRBV5-4,TRBJ2-7,TGTGCCAGCAGCTTCTTTGGCACAGGGTATACCTACGAGCAGTACTTC,CASSFFGTGYTYEQYF
NA,TRBD2,TRBV7-9,TRBJ2-3,TGTGCCAGCACCCCGCTGTTGGGACTAGCGGGGGGCGACAGTGAACCAGATACGCAGTATTTT,CASTPLLGLAGGDSEPDTQYF
many,TRBD2,TRBV12-3/TRBV12-4,TRBJ2-5,TGTGCCAGCAGTTTAGTAGCGGGGGTGGGGACCCAGTACTTC,CASSLVAGVGTQYF
few,NA,TRBV10-1,TRBJ2-7,TGCGCCAGCAGTGAGTCCCCAGGGAAAGCCTACGAGCAGTACTTC,CASSESPGKAYEQYF
NA,NA,TRBV9,TRBJ1-1,TGTGCCAGCAGCGTAGAATATAGGAACACTGAAGCTTTCTTT,CASSVEYRNTEAFF
many,NA,TRBV7-8,TRBJ2-5,TGTGCCAGCAGCATGGACGCTCTTCAGTACTTC,CASSMDALQYF
NA,TRBD2,TRBV20-1,TRBJ2-7,TGCAGTGCTAGGCCAGGGACTAGCGGGGCCTCCTACGAGCAGTACTTC,CSARPGTSGASYEQYF
few,NA,TRBV7-3,TRBJ1-1,TGTGCCAGACATGACAAGGACATGAACACTGAAGCTTTCTTT,CARHDKDMNTEAFF
NA,NA,TRBV19,TRBJ2-1,TGTGCCAGTAGTGCTCGGGGGAGTGAGCAGTTCTTC,CASSARGSEQFF
many,NA,TRBV21-1,TRBJ1-3,TGTGCCAGCAGCAACCAGGGGGGAAACACCATATATTTT,CASSNQGGNTIYF
NA,NA,TRBV18,TRBJ2-7,TGTGTCAGCTCACCTGGGGCAAATACCTACGAGCAGTACTTC,CVSSPGANTYEQYF
NA,NA,TRBV20-1,TRBJ1-5,TGCAGTGCTCAGGAGGATAGCAATCAGCCCCAGCATTTT,CSAQEDSNQPQHF
many,TRBD1,TRBV7-2,TRBJ1-4,TGTGCCAGCAGTCAAGACAGGGTTGGAGAAAAACTGTTTTTT,CASSQDRVGEKLFF
many,NA,TRBV3-1,TRBJ2-5,TGTGCCAGCAGCCAAGTTTTAGCCGGGACCCAGTACTTC,CASSQVLAGTQYF
NA,NA,TRBV7-2,TRBJ2-3,TGTGCCAGCAGCTTAAGGTCCCCTAGGACTAGCACAGATACGCAGTATTTT,CASSLRSPRTSTDTQYF